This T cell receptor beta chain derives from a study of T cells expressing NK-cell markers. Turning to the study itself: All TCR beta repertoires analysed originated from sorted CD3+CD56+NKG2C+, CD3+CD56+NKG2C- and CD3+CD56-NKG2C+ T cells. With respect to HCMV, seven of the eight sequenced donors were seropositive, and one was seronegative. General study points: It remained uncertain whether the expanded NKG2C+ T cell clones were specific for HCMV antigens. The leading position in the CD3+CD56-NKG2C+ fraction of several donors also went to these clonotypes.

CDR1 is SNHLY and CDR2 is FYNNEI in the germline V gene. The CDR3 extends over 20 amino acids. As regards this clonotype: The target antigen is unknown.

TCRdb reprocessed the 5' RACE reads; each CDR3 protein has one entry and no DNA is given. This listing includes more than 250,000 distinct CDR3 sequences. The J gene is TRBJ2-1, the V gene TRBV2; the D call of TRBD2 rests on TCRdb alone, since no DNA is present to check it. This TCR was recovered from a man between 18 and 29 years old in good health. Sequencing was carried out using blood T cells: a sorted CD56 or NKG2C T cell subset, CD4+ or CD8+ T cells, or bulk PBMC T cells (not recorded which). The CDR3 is CASSDGLAGGSLPIYNEQFF. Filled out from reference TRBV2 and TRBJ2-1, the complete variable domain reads EPEVTQTPSHQVTQMGQEVILRCVPISNHLYFYWYRQILGQKVEFLVSFYNNEISEKSEIFDDQFSVERPDGSNFTLKIRSTKLEDSAMYFCASSDGLAGGSLPIYNEQFFGPGTRLTVL.